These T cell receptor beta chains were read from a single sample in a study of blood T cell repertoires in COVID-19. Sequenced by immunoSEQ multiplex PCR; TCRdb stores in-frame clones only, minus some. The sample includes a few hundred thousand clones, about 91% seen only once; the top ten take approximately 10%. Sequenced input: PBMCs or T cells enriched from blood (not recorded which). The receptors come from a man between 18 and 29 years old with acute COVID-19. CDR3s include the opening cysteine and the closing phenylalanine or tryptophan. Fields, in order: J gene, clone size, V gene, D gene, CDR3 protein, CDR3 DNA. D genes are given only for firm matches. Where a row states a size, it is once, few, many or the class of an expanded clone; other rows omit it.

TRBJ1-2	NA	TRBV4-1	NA	CASSQQQGGGGYTF	TGCGCCAGCAGCCAGCAGCAGGGAGGTGGTGGCTACACCTTC
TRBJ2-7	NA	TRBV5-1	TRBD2	CASSLGLAGPYEQYF	TGCGCCAGCAGCTTGGGACTAGCGGGACCCTACGAGCAGTACTTC
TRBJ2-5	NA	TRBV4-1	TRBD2	CASSQAGLAGPQETQYF	TGCGCCAGCAGCCAGGCAGGACTAGCGGGGCCCCAAGAGACCCAGTACTTC
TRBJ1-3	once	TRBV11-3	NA	CASSSAGFGNTIYF	TGTGCCAGCAGCTCCGCAGGGTTCGGAAACACCATATATTTT
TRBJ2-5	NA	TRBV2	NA	CASTPLPGGRETQYF	TGTGCCAGCACCCCCCTCCCGGGGGGCCGGGAGACCCAGTACTTC
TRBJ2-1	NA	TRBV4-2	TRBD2	CASSQPGTRDYNEQFF	TGTGCCAGCAGCCAGCCCGGGACTAGAGATTACAATGAGCAGTTCTTC
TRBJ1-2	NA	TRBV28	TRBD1	CASRETGAYTF	TGTGCCAGCAGGGAAACAGGGGCCTACACCTTC
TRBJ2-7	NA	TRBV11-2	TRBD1	CASSSDRGREQYF	TGTGCCAGCAGCTCGGACAGGGGGCGCGAGCAGTACTTC
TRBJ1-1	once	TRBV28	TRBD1	CASSSLPGTANTEAFF	TGTGCCAGCAGCTCTCTCCCCGGGACAGCAAACACTGAAGCTTTCTTT
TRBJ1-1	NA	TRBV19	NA	CASSISPNTEAFF	TGTGCCAGTAGTATAAGCCCTAACACTGAAGCTTTCTTT
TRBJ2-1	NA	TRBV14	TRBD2	CASSQAPLAGGGSYNEQFF	TGTGCCAGCAGCCAAGCCCCACTAGCGGGAGGGGGATCCTACAATGAGCAGTTCTTC
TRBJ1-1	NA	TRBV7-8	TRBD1	CASSLEAGGGWNTEAFF	TGTGCCAGCAGCTTAGAAGCAGGGGGCGGTTGGAACACTGAAGCTTTCTTT
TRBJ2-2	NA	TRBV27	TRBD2	CASSLLRLAGDTGELFF	TGTGCCAGCAGTTTATTGCGACTAGCGGGGGACACCGGGGAGCTGTTTTTT
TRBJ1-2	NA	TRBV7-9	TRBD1	CASSLGQGAYGYTF	TGTGCCAGCAGCTTAGGACAGGGGGCCTATGGCTACACCTTC
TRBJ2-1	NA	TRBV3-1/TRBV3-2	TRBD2	CASSQTTSGRGEQFF	TGTGCCAGCAGCCAGACGACTAGCGGGAGGGGTGAGCAGTTCTTC
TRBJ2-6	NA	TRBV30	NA	CAWSVSSSGSGANVLTF	TGTGCCTGGAGTGTAAGCTCGTCGGGCTCTGGGGCCAACGTCCTGACTTTC
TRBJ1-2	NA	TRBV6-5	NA	CASQGDFYGYTF	TGTGCCAGCCAAGGTGACTTCTATGGCTACACCTTC
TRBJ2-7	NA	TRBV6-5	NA	CAASRGGDSYEQYF	TGTGCCGCCAGCAGGGGTGGAGACTCCTACGAGCAGTACTTC
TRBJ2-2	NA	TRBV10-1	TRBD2	CASSEGTSGYTGELFF	TGCGCCAGCAGTGAAGGGACTAGCGGCTACACCGGGGAGCTGTTTTTT
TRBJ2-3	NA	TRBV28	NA	CASSLGGRSDTQYF	TGTGCCAGCAGTTTGGGTGGGAGGTCAGATACGCAGTATTTT
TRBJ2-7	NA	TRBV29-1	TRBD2	CSVEGGTSGMYEQYF	TGCAGCGTTGAAGGAGGGACTAGCGGGATGTACGAGCAGTACTTC
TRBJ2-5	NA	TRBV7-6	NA	CASSLTSGQQETQYF	TGTGCCAGCAGCCTCACGAGTGGACAGCAAGAGACCCAGTACTTC
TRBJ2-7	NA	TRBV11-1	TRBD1	CASSLDRDQVFYEQYF	TGTGCCAGCAGCCTAGACAGGGATCAAGTGTTTTACGAGCAGTACTTC
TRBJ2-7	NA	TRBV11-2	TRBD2	CASSSGLALSSYEQYF	TGTGCCAGCAGCTCAGGACTAGCGTTGAGCTCCTACGAGCAGTACTTC
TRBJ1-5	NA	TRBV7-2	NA	CASSFQGRQPQHF	TGTGCCAGCAGCTTTCAGGGTCGGCAGCCCCAGCATTTT
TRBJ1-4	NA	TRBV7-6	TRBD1	CASSLGQGTTNEKLFF	TGTGCCAGCAGCCTCGGACAGGGAACAACTAATGAAAAACTGTTTTTT
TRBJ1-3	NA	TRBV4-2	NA	CASSQDRGSGNTIYF	TGTGCCAGCAGCCAAGATAGGGGCTCTGGAAACACCATATATTTT
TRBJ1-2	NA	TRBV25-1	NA	CASSEYMGEGDYGYTF	TGTGCCAGCAGTGAATATATGGGAGAGGGCGACTATGGCTACACCTTC
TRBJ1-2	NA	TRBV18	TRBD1	CASSPTGVGGYTF	TGTGCCAGCTCACCGACAGGGGTGGGAGGCTACACCTTC
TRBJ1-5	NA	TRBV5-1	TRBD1	CASSTDRGGSNQPQHF	TGCGCCAGCAGCACCGACAGGGGTGGGAGCAATCAGCCCCAGCATTTT
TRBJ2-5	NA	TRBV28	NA	CASRSRVAVETQYF	TGTGCCAGCAGGAGCCGGGTGGCCGTTGAGACCCAGTACTTC
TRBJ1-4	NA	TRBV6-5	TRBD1	CASKTRQGTNEKLFF	TGTGCCAGCAAGACTAGACAGGGAACTAATGAAAAACTGTTTTTT
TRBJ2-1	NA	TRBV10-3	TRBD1	CAISEGGQGNNEQFF	TGTGCCATCAGTGAAGGGGGACAGGGGAACAATGAGCAGTTCTTC
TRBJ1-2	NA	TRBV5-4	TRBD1	CASRPGTGDRYGYTF	TGTGCCAGCAGGCCCGGGACAGGGGATCGGTATGGCTACACCTTC
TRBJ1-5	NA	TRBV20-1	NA	CSASSPRGNQPQHF	TGCAGTGCTAGTTCCCCCCGCGGCAATCAGCCCCAGCATTTT
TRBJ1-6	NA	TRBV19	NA	CASSMQGSTYNSPLHF	TGTGCCAGTAGTATGCAGGGAAGTACCTATAATTCACCCCTCCACTTT
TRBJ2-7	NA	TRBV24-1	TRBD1	CATSDPGGYEQYF	TGTGCCACCAGTGACCCAGGGGGCTACGAGCAGTACTTC
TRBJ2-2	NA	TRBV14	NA	CASSLTGVWDTGELFF	TGTGCCAGCAGCTTGACGGGAGTCTGGGACACCGGGGAGCTGTTTTTT
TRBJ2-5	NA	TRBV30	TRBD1	CAWSPYRGSRQETQYF	TGTGCCTGGAGCCCCTACAGGGGAAGTAGGCAAGAGACCCAGTACTTC
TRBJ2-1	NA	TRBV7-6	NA	CASSLATNSEQFF	TGTGCCAGCAGCTTAGCGACAAATAGTGAGCAGTTCTTC
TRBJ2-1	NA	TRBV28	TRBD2	CASSQDLAGADNEQFF	TGTGCCAGCAGTCAAGACTTAGCGGGAGCGGACAATGAGCAGTTCTTC
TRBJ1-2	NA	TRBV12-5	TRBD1	CASVKNGQGHGYTF	TGTGCTAGTGTCAAAAACGGACAGGGGCATGGCTACACCTTC
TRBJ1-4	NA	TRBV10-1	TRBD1	CASASRDRGRLANEKLFF	TGCGCCAGCGCATCTAGGGACAGGGGGCGCTTGGCTAATGAAAAACTGTTTTTT
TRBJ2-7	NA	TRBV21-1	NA	CASSKATGGHASYEQYF	TGTGCCAGCAGCAAAGCGACTGGCGGACACGCCTCATACGAGCAGTACTTC
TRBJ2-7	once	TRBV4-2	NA	CASSQDRYEQYF	TGTGCCAGCAGCCAAGACCGGTACGAGCAGTACTTC
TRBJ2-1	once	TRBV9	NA	CASSADLRGGGSYNEQFF	TGTGCCAGCAGCGCGGACCTGCGGGGAGGGGGTTCCTACAATGAGCAGTTCTTC
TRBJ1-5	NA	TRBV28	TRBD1	CASSPGQSNQPQHF	TGTGCCAGCAGTCCGGGACAGTCAAATCAGCCCCAGCATTTT
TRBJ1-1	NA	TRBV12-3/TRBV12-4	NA	CASSSTGSLGTFF	TGTGCCAGCAGTTCTACAGGGAGTTTGGGTACTTTCTTT
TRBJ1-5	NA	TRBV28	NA	CASSLSSIQPQHF	TGTGCCAGCAGTTTATCTTCTATCCAGCCCCAGCATTTT
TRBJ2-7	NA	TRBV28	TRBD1	CASRSYSGQGEFYEQYF	TGTGCCAGCAGATCCTATTCGGGACAGGGGGAATTCTACGAGCAGTACTTC
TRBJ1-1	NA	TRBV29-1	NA	CSVLSTNTEAFF	TGCAGCGTCCTTAGTACGAACACTGAAGCTTTCTTT
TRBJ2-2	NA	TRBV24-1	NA	CATSADSLLTGELFF	TGTGCCACCAGTGCGGACAGTCTATTGACCGGGGAGCTGTTTTTT
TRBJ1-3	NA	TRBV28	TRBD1	CASSGTVSGNTIYF	TGTGCCAGCAGCGGGACAGTCTCTGGAAACACCATATATTTT
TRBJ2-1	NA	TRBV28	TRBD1	CASSDSRGLDEQFF	TGTGCCAGCAGTGACTCCAGGGGGCTGGATGAGCAGTTCTTC
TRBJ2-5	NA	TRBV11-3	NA	CASSLGHSIGETQYF	TGTGCCAGCAGCTTGGGGCACAGCATTGGGGAGACCCAGTACTTC
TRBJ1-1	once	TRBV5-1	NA	CASSSFPTDMNTEAFF	TGCGCCAGCAGCTCTTTTCCGACAGATATGAACACTGAAGCTTTCTTT
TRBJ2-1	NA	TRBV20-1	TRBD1	CSARGDSQFF	TGCAGTGCTAGAGGGGACAGTCAGTTCTTC